The entry below describes one T cell receptor beta chain. Its antigen is undetermined. This sample is drawn from a study of cytomegalovirus exposure and HLA in healthy donors. About the study: Approximately 190 million T cells yielded more than 90 million unique TCR beta sequences in earlier analysis.

This CDR3 spans 19 amino acids. V was cut by 4 bases and J by 0 bases, with 22 bases left in between. Germline CDR1 is SGHTA and CDR2 is FQGNSA. PCR was performed using 60 Vbeta and 13 Jbeta primers. Assay used: immunoSEQ multiplex PCR; TCRdb lists only in-frame clones, some missing. The table records some 130,000 clones, less than 85% of them present only once. Regarding the study as a whole: A later analysis showed TCR association rates differing by HLA locus, peaking at DRB1 and lowest at HLA-C. Relative to equally common others, HLA-associated TCR beta chains showed greater clonal expansion in a later analysis. Solely CMV serostatus was available to characterize immune exposure.

The V and J genes are TRBV7-2 and TRBJ1-5; D unclear. The TCR originated in a middle-aged man in good health and CMV-seronegative. Sequenced material: PBMCs. DNA of the CDR3: TGTGCCAGCAGCTCCCAATACCAAAAAGGACGGGATAGCAATCAGCCCCAGCATTTT. This codes for CASSSQYQKGRDSNQPQHF.